This T cell receptor beta chain originates from a study of blood T cells in healthy people across ages. Primers used in a second PCR of about 6 to 11 cycles were a sample-barcoded 5' primer and a J-beta primer mix. TCRdb passed the 5' RACE reads through MiXCR, listing each CDR3 protein once. Counted here are around 670,000 distinct CDR3 sequences, approximately 30% occurring once; the ten biggest clones make up roughly 14%. Only a few counts were recorded for this clonotype. A read error is possible here, since a much larger clone lies one base away. Per germline, CDR1 SGHRS and CDR2 YFSETQ. The CDR3 is 14 residues long. V shed 3 bases and J shed 3 bases, with 10 bases lying between them.

This receptor was obtained from an elderly woman in good health. The chain uses TRBV5-1 and TRBJ1-5, with D possibly being TRBD1 (5 bases). The specimen sequenced was blood. CDR3 in amino acids: CASSWGGDNQPQHF. The CDR3 nucleotides read TGCGCCAGCAGCTGGGGAGGGGACAATCAGCCCCAGCATTTT. The whole variable domain, filled in from reference TRBV5-1 and TRBJ1-5, reads KAGVTQTPRYLIKTRGQQVTLSCSPISGHRSVSWYQQTPGQGLQFLFEYFSETQRNKGNFPGRFSGRQFSNSRSEMNVSTLELGDSALYLCASSWGGDNQPQHFGDGTRLSIL.